The 20 T cell receptor beta chains below come from one sample, sequenced in a study of vaccination and CD4 T cells after COVID-19. Oncomine TCR Beta short-read sequencing was applied to DNA from cultured CD4+ T cells. From the PCR reads, TCRdb called clonotypes with MiXCR, one entry per CDR3 protein. The sample yields about 13,000 distinct CDR3 sequences, roughly 46% seen once. These receptors are not linked to any known antigen. The treatment denotes: approximately nine-day PBMC culture with coronavirus spike peptide pools or control peptides (ViraFEST assay). Sequencing was performed on CD4+ T cells from blood, cultured in vitro, taken before SARS-CoV-2 vaccination. These receptors were obtained from a human donor who had recovered from COVID-19.

V gene TRBV11-3 combines with J gene TRBJ2-2; possibly TRBD1 for D (6 bases). Germline values: CDR1 SGHNT, CDR2 YENEEA. The CDR3 contains 18 residues. V lost 3 bases, J lost 5 bases, and 22 bases lay in between. The CDR3 DNA follows: TGTGCCAGCAGCTTCTCACTGTGGTTACAGGGAGCAACCGGGGAGCTGTTTTTT. Translating it yields CASSFSLWLQGATGELFF.

V and J are TRBV30 and TRBJ2-7, with 7 positions matching TRBD1. CDR1 GTSNPN and CDR2 SVGIG come from the germline V gene (reference sequence). Trimming took 4 bases from V and 1 from J; bases not matched to a gene: 1. There are 12 residues in the CDR3. This CDR3 is CAWMGQSYEQYF. CDR3 DNA: TGTGCCTGGATGGGACAGTCCTACGAGCAGTACTTC.

This chain connects TRBV2 to TRBJ1-5; TRBD1 matches 11 bases. The CDR3 totals 16 residues. Germline lookup yields CDR1 SNHLY and CDR2 FYNNEI. Trimming cost V 6 bases and J 3 bases; bases outside gene matches: 7. DNA of the CDR3: TGTGCCAGCAGCCCGGGACAGGGGGGGAACAATCAGCCCCAGCATTTT. This codes for CASSPGQGGNNQPQHF. Full variable domain (rest looked up from reference TRBV2 and TRBJ1-5): EPEVTQTPSHQVTQMGQEVILRCVPISNHLYFYWYRQILGQKVEFLVSFYNNEISEKSEIFDDQFSVERPDGSNFTLKIRSTKLEDSAMYFCASSPGQGGNNQPQHFGDGTRLSIL.

This clonotype was observed a few times. CDR3 DNA sequence: TGTGCCAGCAGCTTAAACGGGCCCAACACCGGGGAGCTGTTTTTT. Amino acids: CASSLNGPNTGELFF. The chain joins TRBV7-2 to TRBJ2-2, with no clear D. The CDR3 totals 15 residues. Trimming cost V 2 bases and J 2 bases, with 9 bases left between them. From germline, CDR1 is SGHTA and CDR2 FQGNSA.

This clonotype was found a few times. This chain connects TRBV6-1 to TRBJ1-1; D not resolved. V was clipped by 6 bases and J by 1 base, with 12 bases between them. Looked up from germline, CDR1 is MNHNS and CDR2 is SASEGT. CDR3 length: 14 residues. The CDR3 sequence: CASRRAVGNTEAFF. CDR3 bases: TGTGCCAGCAGGAGAGCGGTGGGGAACACTGAAGCTTTCTTT.

J is TRBJ2-1 and V is TRBV3-1; 9 positions match TRBD2. CDR1 and CDR2 (germline): LGHDT, YNNKEL (reference sequence). J was trimmed by 13 bases and V by 0 bases; bases with no gene match: 7. The CDR3 is 14 residues long. CDR3 sequence reads: CASSQDRSGRLQFF. Written as DNA, the CDR3 is TGTGCCAGCAGCCAAGATCGAAGCGGGAGGCTCCAGTTCTTC.

J is TRBJ2-3 and V is TRBV20-1; D possibly uses TRBD1 or TRBD2 (5 bases each). The V end was cut by 1 base, the J end by 3 bases, with 14 bases between. Germline V CDR1 and CDR2: DFQATT, SNEGSKA (reference sequence). This CDR3 has 15 amino acids. CDR3 DNA sequence: TGCAGTGCTAGAGCCACAACCAGGGAGACAGATACGCAGTATTTT. Protein product: CSARATTRETDTQYF.

The chain couples TRBV7-2 to TRBJ1-6; maybe TRBD1 (5 bases). Trimming cost V 5 bases and J 17 bases, with 13 bases left between them. Per germline, CDR1 SGHTA and CDR2 FQGNSA. This CDR3 comprises 11 residues. CDR3 coding DNA: TGTGCCAGCAGCGCCGGGACGCTCGTCCACTTT. The encoded protein is CASSAGTLVHF.

V gene TRBV7-9 combines with J gene TRBJ1-1, with D unresolved. Germline V CDR1 and CDR2: SEHNR, FQNEAQ (reference sequence). This CDR3 contains 14 residues. The V end lost 0 bases, the J end lost 0 bases, and 5 bases lay between the germline ends. In DNA, the CDR3 is TGTGCCAGCAGCTTAGCCTTGGTGAACACTGAAGCTTTCTTT. Translated, it gives CASSLALVNTEAFF.

The chain links TRBV7-9 to TRBJ2-5, with a tentative D call TRBD1 (5 bases). This CDR3 contains 11 residues. Trimming took 3 bases from V and 11 from J, leaving 10 bases between them. CDR1 SEHNR and CDR2 FQNEAQ come from the germline V gene (reference sequence). This chain's CDR3 is CASSFQGAQYF. CDR3 bases: TGTGCCAGCAGCTTCCAAGGGGCACAGTACTTC.

This clonotype occurred a few times. This chain links TRBV19 with TRBJ1-1; a weak D match, TRBD1 (6 bases). Germline CDR1 is LNHDA and CDR2 is SQIVND (reference sequence). Trimming stripped 2 bases from V and 6 bases from J, with 16 bases between. This CDR3 contains 15 residues. In DNA, the CDR3 is TGTGCCAGTAGTATACCCTTCGGACAGCGCCCTGAAGCTTTCTTT. It encodes CASSIPFGQRPEAFF.

The chain is built from TRBV7-2 and TRBJ2-5; D may be TRBD2 (6 bases). The germline V and J ends were trimmed by 3 bases and 6 bases, with 17 bases remaining between them. In germline, CDR1 is SGHTA, CDR2 FQGNSA. The CDR3 runs 15 residues. For the CDR3, the DNA is TGTGCCAGCAGCTTCGCCGGGACTCGGGTAAAGACCCAGTACTTC. This encodes CASSFAGTRVKTQYF.

V is TRBV7-6 and J is TRBJ2-2; D may correspond to TRBD1 or TRBD2 (9 bases each). The CDR3 runs to 18 residues. Germline CDR1 is SGHVS and CDR2 is FNYEAQ. The V end lost 6 bases, the J end lost 4 bases, and 24 bases lay between the germline ends. CDR3 loop: CASRPFSGRQGVTGELFF. CDR3 DNA: TGTGCCAGCAGACCCTTTAGCGGGAGACAGGGGGTCACCGGGGAGCTGTTTTTT. Based on the CDR3 plus reference TRBV7-6 and TRBJ2-2, the full variable domain is GAGVSQSPRYKVTKRGQDVALRCDPISGHVSLYWYRQALGQGPEFLTYFNYEAQQDKSGLPNDRFSAERPEGSISTLTIQRTEQRDSAMYRCASRPFSGRQGVTGELFFGEGSRLTVL.

V is TRBV4-2 and J is TRBJ1-1; D gene unclear. The V and J ends lost 4 bases and 5 bases respectively, with 14 bases between them. This CDR3 region has 14 residues. Germline V gene sequence: CDR1 LGHNA, CDR2 YNFKEQ. The DNA of the CDR3 is TGTGCCAGCAGCCGAGGACTGATGGGGACTGAAGCTTTCTTT. As protein: CASSRGLMGTEAFF.

This chain uses TRBV6-1 with TRBJ1-2, with D unclear. The V and J ends lost 6 bases and 3 bases respectively, with 8 bases between them. The germline V gene has CDR1 MNHNS and CDR2 SASEGT. CDR3 length: 12 residues. CDR3 DNA: TGTGCCAGCAGCGGCCGGGACTATGGCTACACCTTC. Its translation is CASSGRDYGYTF.

The chain carries TRBV6-2 or TRBV6-3 and TRBJ1-1, with 8 bases that match TRBD1. V shed 10 bases, J shed 9 bases, and the junction held 7 bases outside the gene matches. The CDR3 contains 11 residues. The germline gives CDR1 MNHEY, CDR2 SVGEGT. CDR3 in DNA: TGTGCCACCGGACAGGGTCCTAAAGCTTTCTTT. Translating gives CATGQGPKAFF.

This chain links TRBV11-3 with TRBJ2-7; D is unclear. The CDR3 spans 16 residues. Germline V gene sequence: CDR1 SGHNT, CDR2 YENEEA. V was shortened by 3 bases and J by 2 bases, with 17 bases between the two germline ends. The DNA of the CDR3 is TGTGCCAGCAGCTTCTCTCAATCCCCTCTCCCCTACGAGCAGTACTTC. Protein product: CASSFSQSPLPYEQYF.

The V gene is TRBV20-1, the J gene TRBJ2-4; TRBD2 agrees at 12 bases. Germline CDR1 is DFQATT and CDR2 is SNEGSKA (reference sequence). V gave up 1 base and J gave up 10 bases; unmatched junction bases: 8. The CDR3 runs to 15 residues. The CDR3, as DNA: TGCAGTGCTAGAGTCTCTGGACTAGCGGGAAGAATTCAGTACTTC. Translated: CSARVSGLAGRIQYF.

This chain connects TRBV20-1 to TRBJ1-2; TRBD1 is a possible D gene (5 bases). V was pared by 6 bases and J by 6 bases, with 17 bases between. This CDR3 region has 13 residues. Germline CDR1 and CDR2: DFQATT and SNEGSKA (reference sequence). CDR3 residues: CSALPAGNDGYTF. Here the CDR3 DNA reads TGCAGTGCCCTCCCGGCAGGGAACGATGGCTACACCTTC.

The chain carries TRBV7-6 and TRBJ2-5; D remains ambiguous. This CDR3 is 13 amino acids long. Germline V gene lookup returns CDR1 SGHVS and CDR2 FNYEAQ. The ends were cut back, 3 bases at V and 5 bases at J, with 10 bases in the middle. CDR3 in DNA: TGTGCCAGCAGCTTCGGGTATCGGGAGACCCAGTACTTC. Protein product: CASSFGYRETQYF. Using reference TRBV7-6 and TRBJ2-5 for the parts outside the CDR3, the full variable domain is GAGVSQSPRYKVTKRGQDVALRCDPISGHVSLYWYRQALGQGPEFLTYFNYEAQQDKSGLPNDRFSAERPEGSISTLTIQRTEQRDSAMYRCASSFGYRETQYFGPGTRLLVL.